What follows are 2 T cell receptor beta chains derived from one specimen sequenced in a study of CD8+ T cells in alopecia areata (dated by TCRdb to 2017 to 2018). Taken with the paper, the label for time point translates to: roughly 26 weeks on oral tofacitinib. What this sample's treatment or condition label stands for: oral pan-JAK inhibitor, 5-10 mg twice daily. Libraries were constructed by the immunoSEQ multiplex PCR assay. For TCR sequencing, RNA was extracted from every sample and reverse transcribed into cDNA to serve as template. As stored in TCRdb, this immuneACCESS dataset retains in-frame rearrangements with V and J assigned. A fraction of the clones does not appear; measured against another copy, unresolved V genes explain less than half of the discrepancy, and the remainder lacks a known reason. The sample profile shows around 270,000 clones; about three fifths of them were found once. Of the sample, approximately 1.7% is held by the ten largest clones.

The source material was CD4+ T cells sorted from blood, sampled at week 24, from a patient treated with tofacitinib. The receptors here all came from a human donor with alopecia areata.

A few counts support this clone. The chain has TRBV7-2 and TRBJ2-3, with no clear D. V was clipped by 0 bases and J by 4 bases, with 5 bases between them. Germline CDR1 reads SGHTA; CDR2 reads FQGNSA. The CDR3 runs 13 residues. The CDR3 region has the DNA TGTGCCAGCAGCTTAGCGCCAGCAGATACGCAGTATTTT. This codes for CASSLAPADTQYF.

This clone was counted many times. The V gene is TRBV4-3, the J gene TRBJ1-1; D perhaps matches TRBD1 (5 bases). Germline V CDR1 and CDR2: LGHNA, YSLEER. CDR3 length equals 14 residues. With 3 bases removed from V and 0 bases from J, the gap between germline ends came to 8 bases. The CDR3 loop reads CASSQGRVNTEAFF. In DNA form, the CDR3 reads TGCGCCAGCAGCCAGGGCAGGGTGAACACTGAAGCTTTCTTT.